This paragraph reports one TCR beta chain. This clonotype was seen a handful of times. Its antigen specificity is not known. It has no much larger one-base neighbor in the sample; base qualities were not kept. The sequencer was an Illumina HiSeq 1500. In-frame beta chains were kept once TCRdb had trimmed the public reads at Q25 with fastp and called clones with MiXCR. Each record represents a unique CDR3 protein, reported with the most common genes and DNA among its rows. The sample profile shows approximately 240,000 distinct CDR3 sequences; roughly an eighth of them were found once. 1.5% to 2% of the sample is held by the ten biggest clonotypes. This sample stems from a study of T cell repertoires in cytomegalovirus infection (dated by TCRdb to about 2019). Study-wide context: Because public TCR beta signatures pointed to carriage of CMV infection together with the matching HLA type, the HLA type of each donor mattered for the analysis. What the research found in general, with its limitations: In both this cohort and an independent cohort of 350 to 400 donors, the cumulative frequency of public TCR beta family members distinguished carriers of CMV infection plus the relevant HLA type. In the ex vivo response, HLA-C-restricted CMV-specific TCR beta clonotypes were dominant, and in two of eight donors the single most frequent clonotype came from this HLA-C-restricted group.

The V and J ends are trimmed by 0 bases and 2 bases, leaving 7 bases between them. The germline V gene (reference sequence) supplies CDR1 SGHNT and CDR2 YYREEE. The CDR3 measures 14 amino acids from cysteine to phenylalanine. Only CDR3 DNA remains: 42 bases, in frame from the first base. The receptor chain draws on TRBV5-4 and TRBJ2-3, with the D call perhaps TRBD1 or TRBD2, as 5 bases match in each case. The TCR sequence derives from a human donor in good health (CMV status not recorded). Some clones in this sample may be carry-over from other donors' samples. What was sequenced was PBMCs. The sequenced DNA is TGTGCCAGCAGCTTGGTAGGGACCACAGATACGCAGTATTTT. Its coded protein is CASSLVGTTDTQYF.